This T cell receptor beta chain was profiled in a study of T cells after yellow fever vaccination. Study at large: Low-cell-number fractions were prepared with SMART-Seq v4 Ultra Low Input.

General study findings and limits: Researchers cautioned that FACS-sorted repertoires could harbor abundant clonotypes contaminating from the bulk population. The booster saw the reappearance of most primary-vaccination clones (approximately 96% CD4, 80% to 90% CD8).

With V trimmed by 2 bases and J by 6 bases, 10 bases remained unmatched. There are 16 residues in the CDR3. Germline V CDR1 and CDR2: DFQATT, SNEGSKA (reference sequence). This clonotype occurred a few times. The antigen is unknown. Conversion of TCR transcripts into cDNA relied on 5'RACE template switching, which added a universal primer site and UMIs. TCRdb analysed the 5' RACE reads with MiXCR anew, one entry per CDR3 protein. Here the sample spans hundreds of thousands of distinct CDR3 sequences, 8.5% to 9% being singletons. The sample was PBMCs, taken on the day of the first yellow fever vaccination. The TCR was taken from a man younger than 30 who received the YFV17D yellow fever vaccine. The V call is TRBV20-1, the J call TRBJ1-6; TRBD1 matches at 7 bases. The CDR3 DNA reads as TGCAGTGCTAGACTCAAGGGCGCAGGGGGTAATTCACCCCTCCACTTT. Protein: CSARLKGAGGNSPLHF.